This T cell receptor beta chain was sequenced during a study of shared clonotypes between healthy human individuals. Study-level information: Every donor yielded three CD4 naive, three CD4 memory, two CD8 naive and one CD8 memory plate.

The split of CD4+ cells yielded CD45RA+ naive and CD45RA-negative memory subsets. An assay was performed, and its level was deep. Sequencing used immunoSEQ multiplex PCR; TCRdb keeps in-frame clones, though not all of them. The data show about 2.4 million clones, over 85% seen once. This CDR3 contains 12 residues. Trimming cost V 3 bases and J 9 bases, with 9 bases left between them. CDR1 is MNHEY, CDR2 SMNVEV, per germline (reference sequence). General observations from the study: Sharing across four donors was seen in 4% to 6.5% of naive CD4 clonotypes.

As for this clone: What it binds is unknown.

The source of this sequence is a man aged 18 to 35 in good health. Some clones in this sample may be carry-over from other donors' samples. The source material was naive CD4+ T cells from PBMCs. Subset here: CD45RA+ positively selected. The chain links TRBV27 to TRBJ1-5; no definite D call. The DNA for the CDR3 is TGTGCCAGCAGTTTCCACTTGGGGCCCCAGCATTTT. This gives the protein CASSFHLGPQHF.